This entry lists 23 T cell receptor beta chains sequenced from one sample in a study of T-cell reconstitution after alpha-beta-depleted transplantation in children. The authors prepared the TCRbeta library with unique molecular identifiers. From the PCR reads, TCRdb called clonotypes with MiXCR, one entry per CDR3 protein. Altogether about 76,000 distinct CDR3 sequences are present, over 12% being singletons, with the ten largest covering 25% to 35%. The sequencing used PBMCs, mostly from graft donor cells, collected 180 days after TCRalphabeta/CD19-depleted stem cell transplant. The receptors were sampled from a male patient under 10 years old who had a stem cell transplant for acute lymphoblastic leukemia, so the T cells may come from the graft donor.

Worth noting for this clonotype: This may be a read error, as it is one base from a much larger clone. The chain carries TRBV9 and TRBJ2-1, with 7 bases aligning to TRBD2. CDR1 and CDR2 (germline): SGDLS, YYNGEE. The CDR3 has 16 amino acids. CDR3 sequence: CASSVAGLAVYSEQFF. CDR3 bases: TGTGCCAGCAGCGTAGCTGGGCTAGCGGTTTACAGTGAGCAGTTCTTC.

This clonotype was seen a handful of times. The genes are TRBV5-1 and TRBJ2-1; TRBD2 agrees at 13 bases. This CDR3 contains 16 residues. The V gene's germline CDR1 is SGHRS and CDR2 YFSETQ. Trimming removed 0 bases from V and 6 bases from J; junction bases left unmatched: 3. The CDR3 DNA follows: TGCGCCAGCAGCTTGGACGGACTAGCGGGAGTCAATGAGCAGTTCTTC. Its protein product is CASSLDGLAGVNEQFF.

This chain links TRBV27 with TRBJ1-2, with TRBD1 identical over 10 bases. The CDR3 has 18 amino acids. The V gene's germline CDR1 is MNHEY and CDR2 SMNVEV (reference sequence). The trim removed 0 bases at V and 2 bases at J, leaving 9 bases unmatched. Here the CDR3 reads CASSLSGTGVMGNYGYTF. DNA for the CDR3: TGTGCCAGCAGTTTATCCGGGACAGGGGTAATGGGGAACTATGGCTACACCTTC.

This clonotype has more than one count but fewer than ten. The genes are TRBV5-1 and TRBJ2-2; TRBD2 agrees at 7 bases. CDR3 length: 15 residues. After removal of 4 bases from V and 3 bases from J, the junction contained 6 bases not matched to a gene. The germline V gene has CDR1 SGHRS and CDR2 YFSETQ. The CDR3 DNA follows: TGCGCCAGCAGCCCGACTAGCACCCACACCGGGGAGCTGTTTTTT. It specifies CASSPTSTHTGELFF.

This clonotype was detected only a few times. V gene TRBV20-1 combines with J gene TRBJ1-1, with D tentatively TRBD1 (5 bases). The V gene's germline CDR1 is DFQATT and CDR2 SNEGSKA (reference sequence). The CDR3 spans 13 residues. V lost 2 bases, J lost 4 bases, and 11 bases lay in between. As DNA, the CDR3 is TGCAGTGCTAGACAGGTAGGGACCACTGAAGCTTTCTTT. Translation gives CSARQVGTTEAFF.

This clonotype has only a few counts. The V and J genes are TRBV7-9 and TRBJ1-2; D gene unclear. Trimming took off 5 bases at V and 2 bases at J, with 3 bases between the two ends. Germline CDR1 SEHNR, CDR2 FQNEAQ (reference sequence). The CDR3 is 11 residues long. CDR3 amino acids: CASSANYGYTF. CDR3 bases: TGTGCCAGCAGCGCGAACTATGGCTACACCTTC.

This clonotype was detected ten times or more. The chain recombines TRBV7-2 with TRBJ2-7, with 7 bases identical to TRBD2. The germline V gene encodes CDR1 SGHTA and CDR2 FQGNSA. The CDR3 has 14 amino acids. Unmatched junction bases numbered 7, after V lost 1 base and J lost 7 bases. The CDR3 sequence: CASSLVSREREQYF. Here the CDR3 DNA reads TGTGCCAGCAGCTTAGTTTCGCGGGAGCGTGAGCAGTACTTC.

V and J are TRBV28 and TRBJ1-2; unclear D gene. This CDR3 spans 15 amino acids. Trimming removed 5 bases from V and 8 bases from J, with 21 bases in between. From germline, CDR1 is MDHEN and CDR2 SYDVKM. CDR3 DNA: TGTGCCAGCAGTCGACAAAACAGCGGCTCGCGAGGCTACACCTTC. Translation: CASSRQNSGSRGYTF.

In DNA form, the CDR3 reads TGTGCCAGCAGCGACAGGGGGACCCAGTACTTC. It encodes CASSDRGTQYF. J is TRBJ2-5 and V is TRBV7-2, with 8 bases lining up with TRBD1. V dropped 5 bases and J dropped 7; count of bases not matched to a gene: 0. The germline V gene encodes CDR1 SGHTA and CDR2 FQGNSA. The CDR3 is made up of 11 amino acids.

In regard to this clonotype: The junction differs from germline at one of its ends, possibly a read error. The chain is built from TRBV7-7 and TRBJ1-1, with no clear D. CDR1 SSHAT and CDR2 FNYEAQ come from the germline V gene (reference sequence). The CDR3 length is 13 residues. CDR3 loop: CASSSSPNTEAFF. In nucleotides, the CDR3 is TGTGCTAGCAGCTCCTCTCCGAACACTGAAGCTTTCTTT. Complete variable domain (other parts from reference TRBV7-7 and TRBJ1-1): GAGVSQSPRYKVTKRGQDVTLRCDPISSHATLYWYQQALGQGPEFLTYFNYEAQPDKSGLPSDRFSAERPEGSISTLTIQRTEQRDSAMYRCASSSSPNTEAFFGQGTRLTVV.

The CDR3: CASSSRQFNEQFF. DNA of the CDR3: TGTGCCAGCAGCTCTCGACAGTTTAATGAGCAGTTCTTC. V and J are TRBV6-2 or TRBV6-3 and TRBJ2-1; D perhaps matches TRBD1 (5 bases). The CDR3 has 13 amino acids. Germline V gives CDR1 MNHEY, CDR2 SVGEGT. V gave up 6 bases and J gave up 7 bases, with 13 bases separating them.

The V and J genes are TRBV5-4 and TRBJ2-7; TRBD2 matches 10 bases. J was trimmed by 4 bases and V by 0 bases; bases with no gene match: 4. Germline V CDR1 and CDR2: SGHNT, YYREEE (reference sequence). The CDR3 has 15 amino acids. For the CDR3, the DNA is TGTGCCAGCAGCTTGGGGCTAGCGGGAGAGTACGAGCAGTACTTC. Translating it yields CASSLGLAGEYEQYF.

The chain employs TRBV28 and TRBJ2-2; no clear D gene. The V end was cut by 5 bases, the J end by 5 bases, with 9 bases between. CDR1 is MDHEN and CDR2 is SYDVKM in the germline V gene. The CDR3 runs 13 residues. The CDR3 here is CASSPLGTGELFF. DNA of the CDR3: TGTGCCAGCAGTCCCCTAGGGACCGGGGAGCTGTTTTTT.

This clonotype has a handful of counts. This chain joins TRBV7-3 and TRBJ2-3; no firm D call. This CDR3 is 15 amino acids long. Deletions cut 0 bases from V and 3 bases from J, with 10 bases between. Germline V lookup: CDR1 SGHTA, CDR2 FQGTGA. CDR3 sequence (DNA): TGTGCCAGCAGCTTAACGGGAATGGCTACAGATACGCAGTATTTT. Translated: CASSLTGMATDTQYF.

This clonotype was detected only a few times. The V gene is TRBV4-2, the J gene TRBJ2-6, with 9 bases fitting TRBD1. CDR1 is LGHNA and CDR2 is YNFKEQ in the germline V gene. V was pared by 4 bases and J by 2 bases, with 15 bases of the junction left unmatched. The CDR3 covers 20 residues. The CDR3 loop reads CASSRAPGTGNSAGANVLTF. In DNA, the CDR3 is TGTGCCAGCAGCCGAGCCCCCGGGACAGGGAATTCGGCTGGGGCCAACGTCCTGACTTTC.

Note on this clonotype: Just one base apart from a much larger clone, this may be a read error. CDR3 sequence reads: CASRRRSVHF. As DNA, the CDR3 is TGTGCCAGCCGGCGTCGGAGTGTGCATTTT. This chain joins TRBV6-2 or TRBV6-3 and TRBJ1-5; D is undetermined. The CDR3 extends over 10 amino acids. Per germline, CDR1 MNHEY and CDR2 SVGEGT. Trimming shortened V by 8 bases and J by 15 bases, and 14 bases separated the two germline ends.

This clonotype was detected only a few times. The chain has TRBV24-1 and TRBJ2-5; D is undetermined. The CDR3 contains 13 residues. Germline CDR1 KGHDR, CDR2 SFDVKD. V dropped 0 bases and J dropped 3 bases, with 4 bases sitting between them. The CDR3 DNA is TGTGCCACCAGTGATTTGGTGGAAGAGACCCAGTACTTC. Protein: CATSDLVEETQYF.

This rearrangement joins TRBV12-3 or TRBV12-4 to TRBJ2-3; tentatively, D is TRBD1 (6 bases). CDR3 length: 15 amino acids. V lost 2 bases and J lost 4, with 13 bases in between. The CDR3 reads CASSLSRGDSDTQYF. In DNA, the CDR3 is TGTGCCAGCAGTTTAAGCAGGGGCGACTCAGATACGCAGTATTTT.

The table lists this clonotype with a few counts. The rearrangement uses TRBV27 and TRBJ2-1; 7 bases are shared with TRBD2. J gave up 4 bases and V 5 bases, and 5 bases lay outside the gene matches. The CDR3 has 14 residues. Germline CDR1 and CDR2: MNHEY and SMNVEV (reference sequence). The CDR3 reads CASSLAVGYNEQFF. The CDR3 nucleotides read TGTGCCAGCAGTCTAGCGGTTGGGTACAATGAGCAGTTCTTC.

V is TRBV27 and J is TRBJ2-7, with 10 bases matching TRBD1. V was pared by 5 bases and J by 5 bases, with 9 bases of the junction left unmatched. Germline V gene sequence: CDR1 MNHEY, CDR2 SMNVEV (reference sequence). The CDR3 totals 15 residues. CDR3 region: CASSLRDRGSDEQYF. Here the CDR3 DNA reads TGTGCCAGCAGTCTCCGGGACAGGGGATCGGACGAGCAGTACTTC.

This clonotype appeared a few times. The chain couples TRBV5-1 to TRBJ1-5, with 9 bases identical to TRBD1. J was trimmed by 4 bases and V by 0 bases; bases with no gene match: 5. The CDR3 contains 16 residues. Germline assignment: CDR1 SGHRS and CDR2 YFSETQ. The CDR3 coding sequence is TGCGCCAGCAGCTTGGGCGGGACAGGGCATAATCAGCCCCAGCATTTT. As protein: CASSLGGTGHNQPQHF. Full variable domain (rest looked up from reference TRBV5-1 and TRBJ1-5): KAGVTQTPRYLIKTRGQQVTLSCSPISGHRSVSWYQQTPGQGLQFLFEYFSETQRNKGNFPGRFSGRQFSNSRSEMNVSTLELGDSALYLCASSLGGTGHNQPQHFGDGTRLSIL.

This clonotype was detected a few times. CDR3 loop: CASSVGQGARSEQYF. The CDR3 nucleotides read TGTGCCAGCAGCGTAGGACAGGGGGCGCGAAGCGAGCAGTACTTC. The chain is built from TRBV9 and TRBJ2-7, with 10 positions matching TRBD1. Trimming removed 0 bases from V and 6 bases from J; junction bases left unmatched: 6. Germline V CDR1 and CDR2: SGDLS, YYNGEE. This CDR3 region has 15 residues.

The rearrangement uses TRBV27 and TRBJ2-2; D not certain. This CDR3 is 12 amino acids long. CDR1 is MNHEY, CDR2 SMNVEV, per germline (reference sequence). Trimming left V 8 bases short and J 3 bases short, with 7 bases between. The chain's CDR3 is CASLRDTGELFF. The CDR3 DNA is TGTGCCAGCTTAAGGGACACCGGGGAGCTGTTTTTT.